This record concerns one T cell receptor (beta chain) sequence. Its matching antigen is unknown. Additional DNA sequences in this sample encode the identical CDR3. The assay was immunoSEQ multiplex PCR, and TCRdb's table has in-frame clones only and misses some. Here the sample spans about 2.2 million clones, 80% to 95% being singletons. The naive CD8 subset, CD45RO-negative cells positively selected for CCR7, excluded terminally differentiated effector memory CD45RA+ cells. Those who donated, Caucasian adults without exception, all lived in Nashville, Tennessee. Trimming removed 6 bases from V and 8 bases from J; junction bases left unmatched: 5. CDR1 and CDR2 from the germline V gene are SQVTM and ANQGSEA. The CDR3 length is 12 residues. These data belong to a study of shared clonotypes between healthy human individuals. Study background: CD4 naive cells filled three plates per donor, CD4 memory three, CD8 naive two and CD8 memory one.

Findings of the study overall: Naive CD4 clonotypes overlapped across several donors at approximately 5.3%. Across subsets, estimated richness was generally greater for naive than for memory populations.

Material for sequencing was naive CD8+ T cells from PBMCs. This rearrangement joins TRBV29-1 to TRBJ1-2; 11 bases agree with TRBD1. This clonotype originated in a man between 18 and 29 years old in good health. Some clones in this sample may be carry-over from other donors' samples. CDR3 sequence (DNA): TGCAGCGTCCCCGGGACAGGGGGGGGCTACACCTTC. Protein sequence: CSVPGTGGGYTF.